These 10 T cell receptor beta chains originate from one sample sequenced in a study of blood T cells in healthy people across ages. Combining a sample-barcoded 5' primer with a J-beta primer mix, a second PCR ran for roughly 7 to 12 cycles. MiXCR, applied by TCRdb to the 5' RACE reads, yields one record per CDR3 protein. Of some 900,000 distinct CDR3 sequences listed, approximately 49% are singletons. Material: blood. The receptor source for this set is a man aged 30 to 45 in good health.

The rearrangement links TRBV28 to TRBJ2-7; a possible D gene is TRBD2 (6 bases). V was shortened by 6 bases and J by 0 bases, with 12 bases between the two germline ends. Per germline, CDR1 MDHEN and CDR2 SYDVKM. The CDR3 runs to 14 residues. The CDR3 reads CASSMGLRSYEQYF. DNA of the CDR3: TGTGCCAGCAGCATGGGACTGCGCTCCTACGAGCAGTACTTC.

This chain uses TRBV9 with TRBJ1-1, with D maybe TRBD1 (6 bases). The germline gives CDR1 SGDLS, CDR2 YYNGEE. The CDR3 has 17 amino acids. V was shortened by 4 bases and J by 0 bases, with 19 bases between the two germline ends. The CDR3 coding sequence is TGTGCCAGCAGCCCTATGGCCCGGGGGCGTATGAACACTGAAGCTTTCTTT. It is translated as CASSPMARGRMNTEAFF.

This clonotype was seen more than once but under ten times. The chain links TRBV20-1 to TRBJ2-7, with D perhaps being TRBD1 or TRBD2 (5 bases each). Deletions cut 2 bases from V and 6 bases from J, with 17 bases between. The CDR3 consists of 14 residues. Germline V lookup: CDR1 DFQATT, CDR2 SNEGSKA (reference sequence). The DNA for the CDR3 is TGCAGTGCTAGAACCGGGACGTTGGACGCCGAGCAGTACTTC. Its protein is CSARTGTLDAEQYF.

Turning to this clonotype: A read error may account for a junction end that differs from germline. The gene calls are TRBV10-3 and TRBJ2-3; D unresolved. Per germline, CDR1 ENHRY and CDR2 SYGVKD. The CDR3 extends over 13 amino acids. CDR3: CAISGSETDAQYF. CDR3 nucleotide sequence: TGTGCCATCAGTGGGTCTGAAACAGATGCGCAGTATTTT.

J is TRBJ2-5 and V is TRBV27; the match to TRBD2 covers 12 bases. Germline values: CDR1 MNHEY, CDR2 SMNVEV (reference sequence). The CDR3 consists of 16 residues. The junction had 12 bases not matched to a gene; V was cut back by 8 bases and J by 5 bases. CDR3 residues: CASAGRTSGVLETQYF. The CDR3, as DNA: TGTGCCAGCGCCGGCCGGACTAGCGGGGTTTTGGAGACCCAGTACTTC.

In its sample, this clonotype was seen a few times. The V and J genes are TRBV27 and TRBJ1-2; D might be TRBD1 (5 bases). Between the trimmed V and J ends, which lost 5 bases and 4 bases, there was a span of 11 bases. The V gene's germline CDR1 is MNHEY and CDR2 SMNVEV (reference sequence). This CDR3 contains 13 residues. CDR3 region: CASSVGTAYGYTF. The DNA for the CDR3 is TGTGCCAGCAGTGTCGGGACGGCCTATGGCTACACCTTC.

This clonotype has ten or more counts. The chain has TRBV24-1 and TRBJ2-3; unclear D gene. Trimming took 2 bases from V and 4 from J, leaving 6 bases between them. CDR3 size: 13 residues. Germline V gene sequence: CDR1 KGHDR, CDR2 SFDVKD. The CDR3 spells CATSDSPADTQYF. The CDR3 bases are TGTGCCACCAGTGATTCTCCGGCAGATACGCAGTATTTT.

This clonotype was detected a few times. This chain connects TRBV12-3 or TRBV12-4 to TRBJ2-3, with 10 bases lining up with TRBD2. The CDR3 length is 16 residues. V lost 5 bases to trimming and J lost 2 bases; unmatched junction nucleotides: 7. The CDR3 is CASSRRAGGVTDTQYF. DNA for the CDR3: TGTGCCAGCAGTAGGAGAGCGGGGGGGGTCACAGATACGCAGTATTTT.

V usage is TRBV6-2 or TRBV6-3 and J usage is TRBJ2-3; 10 nucleotides match TRBD2. V shed 6 bases and J 6 bases; nucleotides not matched to a gene: 9. This CDR3 comprises 15 residues. Germline CDR1 and CDR2: MNHEY and SVGEGT. This CDR3 reads CASSRASGGSDTQYF. DNA of the CDR3: TGTGCCAGCAGCCGCGCTAGCGGGGGTTCGGATACGCAGTATTTT.

The chain employs TRBV9 and TRBJ2-3, with 8 bases fitting TRBD2. The length of the CDR3 is 16 residues. After removal of 2 bases from V and 1 base from J, the junction contained 6 bases not matched to a gene. Per the germline V gene, CDR1 is SGDLS and CDR2 is YYNGEE. The CDR3 nucleotides are TGTGCCAGCAGCGTTGTGGGAGCGGGGGGCACAGATACGCAGTATTTT. Its translation is CASSVVGAGGTDTQYF.